These T cell receptor beta chains were read from a single sample in a study of cytomegalovirus exposure and HLA in healthy donors. Clones were sequenced by immunoSEQ multiplex PCR, and TCRdb holds only the in-frame ones, with some missing. The data hold approximately 130,000 clones, with roughly 79% observed a single time. Sequenced sample: PBMCs. The receptor source for this set is a man aged 30 to 39 in good health and CMV-seronegative. CDR3s include the opening cysteine and the closing phenylalanine or tryptophan. The D gene is left open where the match is weak. Expanded clones get a size class; other rows say once, few or many, or leave the size out.

TGCGCCAGCAGCTTGTTTTGGTTCACCAGCGGGGGGGTTCAAGAGACCCAGTACTTC | CASSLFWFTSGGVQETQYF | 19 | TRBJ2-5 | TRBV5-1 | - | TRBD2
TGTGCCAGCAGCTGGGGACAGAGCTCCTACAATGAGCAGTTCTTC | CASSWGQSSYNEQFF | 15 | TRBJ2-1 | TRBV5-4 | - | TRBD1
TGTGCCAGCAGCTTATGGGGACTAGCGGGAGCTAACACCGGGGAGCTGTTTTTT | CASSLWGLAGANTGELFF | 18 | TRBJ2-2 | TRBV13 | - | TRBD2
TGCAGCGTTGACGTGACAGGCTCCTACAATGAGCAGTTCTTC | CSVDVTGSYNEQFF | 14 | TRBJ2-1 | TRBV29-1 | - | -
TGTGCCTGGAGACAGGGTTTGACAGATACGCAGTATTTT | CAWRQGLTDTQYF | 13 | TRBJ2-3 | TRBV30 | - | -
TGCGCCAGCAGCCAAATTTTAAGGACAGGGACCTACGAGCAGTACTTC | CASSQILRTGTYEQYF | 16 | TRBJ2-7 | TRBV4-3 | - | TRBD1
TGTGCCAGCAGCTTCTCTAGAAGCGGGAGAGGAATCTATGAGCAGTACTTC | CASSFSRSGRGIYEQYF | 17 | TRBJ2-7 | TRBV11-1 | - | TRBD2
TGCGCCAGCAGCTTGGTCTATAACACTGAAGCTTTCTTT | CASSLVYNTEAFF | 13 | TRBJ1-1 | TRBV5-1 | few | -
TGCGCCAGCAGTCAACTCAGGGGAGATACGCAGTATTTT | CASSQLRGDTQYF | 13 | TRBJ2-3 | TRBV23-1 | - | -
TGTGCCAGCAGTATACAGGGTTACTATGGCTACACCTTC | CASSIQGYYGYTF | 13 | TRBJ1-2 | TRBV28 | - | -
TGTGCCAGCAGTCCCTGGACTAGCGACGAGCAGTACTTC | CASSPWTSDEQYF | 13 | TRBJ2-7 | TRBV27 | - | TRBD2
TGTGCCAGCAGCCCGAGACTAGCGGGAGCCTACGAGCAGTACTTC | CASSPRLAGAYEQYF | 15 | TRBJ2-7 | TRBV14 | - | TRBD2
TGCGCCAGCAGCACAGGGACTAGCGTAAACTACGAGCAGTACTTC | CASSTGTSVNYEQYF | 15 | TRBJ2-7 | TRBV5-1 | few | TRBD2
TGTGCCAGCAGCTTCTACAGGGGGCGAGTGGGTACAGATACGCAGTATTTT | CASSFYRGRVGTDTQYF | 17 | TRBJ2-3 | TRBV7-2 | - | TRBD1
TGTGCCAGCAGCTTAGGGGCCAGGGGGACAAACATTCAGTACTTC | CASSLGARGTNIQYF | 15 | TRBJ2-4 | TRBV13 | - | TRBD1
TGTGCCAGCAGCCCCAGGGAGGCGGGATACGAGCAGTACTTC | CASSPREAGYEQYF | 14 | TRBJ2-7 | TRBV7-9 | - | -
TGTGCCATCGGACAGGGGGGGTCCTACGAGCAGTACTTC | CAIGQGGSYEQYF | 13 | TRBJ2-7 | TRBV10-3 | - | TRBD1
TGTGCCAGCAGCTCCGAAACCGGGGGGTCTTTGCATTTT | CASSSETGGSLHF | 13 | TRBJ1-5 | TRBV7-9 | - | -
TGTGCCAGCAGCACCCCAATGGGGGGTGGCTACACCTTC | CASSTPMGGGYTF | 13 | TRBJ1-2 | TRBV7-2 | few | -